Each of the 2 T cell receptor beta chains below was sequenced from the same sample in a study of OX40 agonist ivuxolimab in advanced cancers. Sequenced by immunoSEQ multiplex PCR; TCRdb stores in-frame clones only, minus some. The profile shows approximately 45,000 clones, 85% to 95% of them singletons. The sequences come from CD4+ or CD8+ T cells sorted from blood, collected in a trial of the OX40 agonist ivuxolimab. The receptors were gathered from an adult with an advanced solid tumor such as melanoma, head and neck, liver or kidney cancer.

This chain connects TRBV15 to TRBJ1-4; D uncertain. Germline-derived CDR1 and CDR2 are LNHNV and YYDKDF (reference sequence). This CDR3 spans 15 amino acids. V lost 2 bases to trimming and J lost 0 bases, with 7 bases between them. DNA of the CDR3: TGTGCCACCAGCAGACCGCTTGCAACTAATGAAAAACTGTTTTTT. This codes for CATSRPLATNEKLFF.

This sequence joins TRBV6-5 and TRBJ1-5, with no clear D. The germline CDR1 and CDR2 sequences are MNHEY and SVGAGI. CDR3 length: 15 amino acids. Deletions cut 3 bases from V and 4 bases from J, with 13 bases between. The chain's CDR3 is CASSYWAGANQPQHF. CDR3 bases: TGTGCCAGCAGTTATTGGGCAGGAGCGAATCAGCCCCAGCATTTT.